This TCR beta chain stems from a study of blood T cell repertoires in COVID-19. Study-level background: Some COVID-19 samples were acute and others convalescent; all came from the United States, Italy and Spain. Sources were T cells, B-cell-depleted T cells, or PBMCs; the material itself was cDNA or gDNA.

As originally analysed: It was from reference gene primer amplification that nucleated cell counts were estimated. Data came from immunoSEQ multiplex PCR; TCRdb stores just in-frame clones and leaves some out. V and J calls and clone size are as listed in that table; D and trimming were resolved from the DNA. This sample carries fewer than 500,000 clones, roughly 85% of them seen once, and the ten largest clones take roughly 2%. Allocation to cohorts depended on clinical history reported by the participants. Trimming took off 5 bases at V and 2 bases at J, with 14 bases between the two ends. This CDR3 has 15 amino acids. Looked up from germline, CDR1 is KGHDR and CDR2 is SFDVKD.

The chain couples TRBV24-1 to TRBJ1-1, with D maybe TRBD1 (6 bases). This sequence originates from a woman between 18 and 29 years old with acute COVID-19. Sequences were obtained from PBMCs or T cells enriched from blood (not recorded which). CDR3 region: CATSAGTLDNTEAFF. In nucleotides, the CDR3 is TGTGCCACCAGTGCCGGGACACTAGATAACACTGAAGCTTTCTTT.